This T cell receptor (beta chain) was found in a study of T-cell reconstitution after alpha-beta-depleted transplantation in children. Study results and limitations: The high TCRbeta diversity at day 60 in some patients came from surviving recipient T cells and thymic progenitors. Where alpha-beta T cells came from about two months after transplant was reportedly several hundred expanded graft clones. T-cell counts and diversity at one year following transplant were attributed mainly to newly produced T cells.

Using unique molecular identifiers, the investigators prepared the TCRbeta library. TCRdb re-analysed the PCR reads in MiXCR, keeping a single row per CDR3 protein. The profile shows about 17,000 distinct CDR3 sequences, approximately 5.3% of them singletons. The CDR3 sequence is 15 residues long. V was trimmed by 3 bases and J by 1 base, leaving 13 bases between them. Germline V gene data show CDR1 as SGHTA and CDR2 as FQGNSA. Sample share makes this clonotype medium-sized (0.01 to 0.1%). Its specificity is not known. Sequencing used PBMCs, obtained before TCRalphabeta/CD19-depleted stem cell transplant. The V call is TRBV7-2, the J call TRBJ2-7, with no clear D. The clonotype originates from a boy aged 5 to 17 with acute lymphoblastic leukemia, due to receive a stem cell transplant. CDR3 sequence: CASSFQTRSSYEQYF. The DNA for the CDR3 is TGTGCCAGCAGCTTCCAGACTCGGAGTTCCTACGAGCAGTACTTC.